The 24 T cell receptor beta chains below come from one sample, sequenced in a study of T cell clones after liver transplantation. Profiled with immunoSEQ multiplex PCR; TCRdb holds only in-frame clones, not every one. The table records around 100,000 clones, approximately 79% of them present only once. The specimen comprised CD4+ T cells from blood, sampled around 48 months after liver transplant. Receptor source: a human patient who received a liver transplant. Part of the T cells may come from the graft donor.

This sequence joins TRBV19 and TRBJ1-5; D unclear. The germline V gene encodes CDR1 LNHDA and CDR2 SQIVND (reference sequence). V was shortened by 3 bases and J by 7 bases, with 13 bases between the two germline ends. This CDR3 has 14 residues. CDR3 coding DNA: TGTGCCAGTAGTATTACCGGCAGTGGCCAGCCCCAGCATTTT. Residues: CASSITGSGQPQHF.

The V and J genes are TRBV5-6 and TRBJ1-1; 8 bases align to TRBD1. Germline assignment: CDR1 SGHDT and CDR2 YYEEEE. After removal of 5 bases from V and 7 bases from J, the junction contained 7 bases not matched to a gene. The CDR3 has 13 residues. The DNA of the CDR3 is TGTGCCAGCAGACTGACAGGGGTTGATGAAGCTTTCTTT. It specifies CASRLTGVDEAFF.

The chain carries TRBV7-9 and TRBJ2-7; 10 bases align to TRBD1. The end of the DNA aligns better with TRBJ2-5, so the J call may be wrong. Germline CDR1 SEHNR, CDR2 FQNEAQ (reference sequence). The CDR3 sequence is 16 residues long. The chain's CDR3 is CASSTLRTGGLETQYF. CDR3 bases: TGTGCCAGCAGCACACTCCGGACAGGGGGTTTGGAGACCCAGTACTTC.

The CDR3 sequence: CASSLLGQSSYEQYF. Here the CDR3 DNA reads TGTGCCAGCAGCTTGCTGGGACAGTCCTCCTACGAGCAGTACTTC. The chain employs TRBV5-6 and TRBJ2-7; 7 nucleotides line up with TRBD1. The CDR3 has 15 amino acids. V lost 1 base to trimming and J lost 0 bases; unmatched junction nucleotides: 4. Germline CDR1 and CDR2: SGHDT and YYEEEE.

V and J are TRBV7-2 and TRBJ1-2; 9 bases line up with TRBD1. Per germline, CDR1 SGHTA and CDR2 FQGNSA. CDR3 length equals 14 residues. V shed 5 bases and J 4 bases; nucleotides not matched to a gene: 5. DNA for the CDR3: TGTGCCAGCAGCCACCAGGACAGGGGCTATGGCTACACCTTC. Its translation: CASSHQDRGYGYTF. The full variable domain, rest sourced from reference TRBV7-2 and TRBJ1-2, is GAGVSQSPSNKVTEKGKDVELRCDPISGHTALYWYRQSLGQGLEFLIYFQGNSAPDKSGLPSDRFSAERTGGSVSTLTIQRTQQEDSAVYLCASSHQDRGYGYTFGSGTRLTVV.

As regards this clone: The sample holds other DNA sequences that translate to the same CDR3. J is TRBJ1-2 and V is TRBV5-1, with 9 bases that match TRBD1. Trimming removed 3 bases from V and 1 base from J; junction bases left unmatched: 1. Per the germline V gene, CDR1 is SGHRS and CDR2 is YFSETQ. The CDR3 spans 14 residues. The CDR3 DNA reads TGCGCCAGCAGCTCGGGACAGGGTAACTATGGCTACACCTTC. Protein product: CASSSGQGNYGYTF.

Only a few counts were recorded for this clone. The chain joins TRBV4-3 to TRBJ1-1; D unresolved. Germline CDR1 is LGHNA and CDR2 is YSLEER. The CDR3 is made up of 14 amino acids. Trimming removed 3 bases at V and 0 bases at J, with 8 bases between. CDR3 residues: CASSHGPMNTEAFF. The CDR3 region has the DNA TGCGCCAGCAGCCACGGGCCCATGAACACTGAAGCTTTCTTT.

Only one count was recorded for this clone. This chain links TRBV28 with TRBJ1-4; TRBD1 is a possible D gene (5 bases). With 6 bases removed from V and 10 bases from J, the gap between germline ends came to 24 bases. The CDR3 is made up of 16 amino acids. The germline gives CDR1 MDHEN, CDR2 SYDVKM. This chain's CDR3 is CASSPPQRHAGGKLFF. CDR3 DNA sequence: TGTGCCAGCAGCCCCCCGCAGCGGCACGCGGGGGGAAAACTGTTTTTT.

The chain combines TRBV4-3 with TRBJ1-4, with D unclear. This CDR3 spans 15 amino acids. Germline-derived CDR1 and CDR2 are LGHNA and YSLEER. Between the trimmed V and J ends, which lost 0 bases and 4 bases, there was a span of 9 bases. The CDR3 DNA sequence: TGCGCCAGCAGCCAAGACCGGACGGGTAATGAAAAACTGTTTTTT. This sequence encodes CASSQDRTGNEKLFF.

The rearrangement joins TRBV28 to TRBJ1-3, with D possibly being TRBD1 (6 bases). The CDR3 runs 15 residues. CDR1 and CDR2 (germline): MDHEN, SYDVKM. V gave up 6 bases and J gave up 4 bases, with 16 bases separating them. The CDR3 loop is CASSLLGGQGNTIYF. In DNA form, the CDR3 reads TGTGCCAGCAGCCTCCTGGGGGGGCAAGGAAACACCATATATTTT.

CDR3 sequence reads: CASSWTSNTGELFF. The CDR3 coding sequence is TGTGCCAGCAGCTGGACTTCTAACACCGGGGAGCTGTTTTTT. This chain uses TRBV7-9 with TRBJ2-2; D may be TRBD2 (5 bases). Trimming stripped 4 bases from V and 2 bases from J, with 8 bases between. The CDR3 consists of 14 residues. From germline, CDR1 is SEHNR and CDR2 FQNEAQ (reference sequence).

The chain carries TRBV13 and TRBJ2-3, with D possibly being TRBD2 (6 bases). The CDR3 has 15 residues. Germline V gene data show CDR1 as PRHDT and CDR2 as FYEKMQ (reference sequence). The V gene lost 1 base and the J gene lost 3 bases, with 11 bases spanning the gap. This CDR3 reads CASSLALGGTDTQYF. The CDR3 nucleotides are TGTGCCAGCAGCTTAGCGCTCGGGGGAACAGATACGCAGTATTTT.

Of note for this clone: Other nucleotide sequences in the sample specify the same CDR3. The rearrangement uses TRBV6-1 and TRBJ1-2; D uncertain. Trimming took 2 bases from V and 8 from J, leaving 6 bases between them. Looked up from germline, CDR1 is MNHNS and CDR2 is SASEGT. This CDR3 contains 11 residues. The DNA of the CDR3 is TGTGCCAGCAGTGAAATGGGCGGCTACACCTTC. Amino acids: CASSEMGGYTF.

The rearrangement uses TRBV5-1 and TRBJ2-3, with 11 bases aligning to TRBD2. This CDR3 has 19 residues. From germline, CDR1 is SGHRS and CDR2 YFSETQ. V lost 0 bases to trimming and J lost 0 bases; unmatched junction nucleotides: 9. CDR3 region: CASSLGLRGLAVSTDTQYF. In DNA form, the CDR3 reads TGCGCCAGCAGCTTGGGCCTTCGGGGACTAGCGGTTAGCACAGATACGCAGTATTTT.

This chain joins TRBV5-4 and TRBJ2-7, with 12 bases lining up with TRBD2. Germline values: CDR1 SGHNT, CDR2 YYREEE (reference sequence). CDR3 size: 15 residues. Germline trimming cut 4 bases from V and 7 bases from J; bases unmatched to any gene: 9. CDR3 amino acids: CASSPGLAGRGEQYF. The CDR3 DNA reads TGTGCCAGCAGCCCCGGACTAGCGGGAAGAGGAGAGCAGTACTTC. The full variable domain, completed using reference TRBV5-4 and TRBJ2-7, is ETGVTQSPTHLIKTRGQQVTLRCSSQSGHNTVSWYQQALGQGPQFIFQYYREEENGRGNFPPRFSGLQFPNYSSELNVNALELDDSALYLCASSPGLAGRGEQYFGPGTRLTVT.

The rearrangement links TRBV19 to TRBJ1-1, with D unresolved. Per the germline V gene, CDR1 is LNHDA and CDR2 is SQIVND (reference sequence). This CDR3 comprises 14 residues. Trimming stripped 3 bases from V and 4 bases from J, with 12 bases between. The CDR3 loop is CASSIDWLGTEAFF. CDR3 bases: TGTGCCAGTAGTATTGATTGGCTTGGCACTGAAGCTTTCTTT.

The genes are TRBV2 and TRBJ1-1, with D possibly TRBD1 on 6 matching bases. With 5 bases removed from V and 1 base from J, the gap between germline ends came to 8 bases. The CDR3 loop spans 13 amino acids. Germline V lookup: CDR1 SNHLY, CDR2 FYNNEI. The CDR3 nucleotides read TGTGCCAGCAGTCGACAGGAGAACACTGAAGCTTTCTTT. Residues: CASSRQENTEAFF. Complete variable domain (other parts from reference TRBV2 and TRBJ1-1): EPEVTQTPSHQVTQMGQEVILRCVPISNHLYFYWYRQILGQKVEFLVSFYNNEISEKSEIFDDQFSVERPDGSNFTLKIRSTKLEDSAMYFCASSRQENTEAFFGQGTRLTVV.

This clone was seen a few times. The chain links TRBV29-1 to TRBJ2-3; D unresolved. CDR1 is SQVTM, CDR2 ANQGSEA, per germline. The CDR3 runs 11 residues. V gave up 7 bases and J gave up 5 bases, with 10 bases separating them. The chain's CDR3 is CSGPSGDTQYF. Written as DNA, the CDR3 is TGCAGCGGCCCATCCGGAGATACGCAGTATTTT.

The J gene is TRBJ2-6, the V gene TRBV2; 9 positions match TRBD2. The CDR3 has 15 residues. The V and J ends lost 7 bases and 2 bases, in that order; junction bases with no gene match: 3. Per the germline V gene, CDR1 is SNHLY and CDR2 is FYNNEI. The CDR3, as DNA: TGTGCCAGCACTAGCGGGGTCGCTGGGGCCAACGTCCTGACTTTC. It encodes CASTSGVAGANVLTF.

CDR3 sequence (DNA): TGCGCCAGCAGTCAATTTGGCACCCGGACCGGGGAGCTGTTTTTT. Translation: CASSQFGTRTGELFF. The J gene is TRBJ2-2, the V gene TRBV23-1; D call uncertain. TRBV23-1 is reported as an ORF; its role is uncertain. The germline V and J ends were trimmed by 1 base and 5 bases, with 11 bases remaining between them. The length of the CDR3 is 15 residues.

V and J are TRBV19 and TRBJ1-2, with TRBD1 matching over 8 bases. Germline V gene data show CDR1 as LNHDA and CDR2 as SQIVND (reference sequence). V shed 7 bases and J 5 bases; nucleotides not matched to a gene: 3. The CDR3 totals 12 residues. CDR3 sequence (DNA): TGTGCCAGTACAGGACAGGGATATGGCTACACCTTC. Protein sequence: CASTGQGYGYTF.

The chain is built from TRBV25-1 and TRBJ1-1, with TRBD1 matching over 7 bases. V lost 8 bases and J lost 4; bases outside the gene matches: 7. This CDR3 contains 13 residues. Germline assignment: CDR1 MGHDK and CDR2 SYGVNS. The CDR3 DNA reads TGTGCCAGCCAGGGGGTCGGGGGCACTGAAGCTTTCTTT. Translation: CASQGVGGTEAFF.

The chain combines TRBV10-1 with TRBJ2-2; possibly TRBD2 for D (5 bases). With 4 bases removed from V and 5 bases from J, the gap between germline ends came to 8 bases. CDR3 length: 13 amino acids. In germline, CDR1 is WNHNN, CDR2 SYGVQD (reference sequence). The CDR3: CASSVLDTGELFF. The CDR3 coding sequence is TGCGCCAGCAGTGTACTAGATACCGGGGAGCTGTTTTTT.

The J gene is TRBJ1-2, the V gene TRBV19; D may be TRBD1 (5 bases). This CDR3 comprises 13 residues. CDR1 and CDR2 (germline): LNHDA, SQIVND (reference sequence). V lost 2 bases to trimming and J lost 4 bases, with 8 bases between them. The CDR3 region is CASSITGIYGYTF. CDR3 nucleotide sequence: TGTGCCAGTAGTATAACAGGAATCTATGGCTACACCTTC. The variable domain in full, with the rest retrieved from reference TRBV19 and TRBJ1-2, is DGGITQSPKYLFRKEGQNVTLSCEQNLNHDAMYWYRQDPGQGLRLIYYSQIVNDFQKGDIAEGYSVSREKKESFPLTVTSAQKNPTAFYLCASSITGIYGYTFGSGTRLTVV.